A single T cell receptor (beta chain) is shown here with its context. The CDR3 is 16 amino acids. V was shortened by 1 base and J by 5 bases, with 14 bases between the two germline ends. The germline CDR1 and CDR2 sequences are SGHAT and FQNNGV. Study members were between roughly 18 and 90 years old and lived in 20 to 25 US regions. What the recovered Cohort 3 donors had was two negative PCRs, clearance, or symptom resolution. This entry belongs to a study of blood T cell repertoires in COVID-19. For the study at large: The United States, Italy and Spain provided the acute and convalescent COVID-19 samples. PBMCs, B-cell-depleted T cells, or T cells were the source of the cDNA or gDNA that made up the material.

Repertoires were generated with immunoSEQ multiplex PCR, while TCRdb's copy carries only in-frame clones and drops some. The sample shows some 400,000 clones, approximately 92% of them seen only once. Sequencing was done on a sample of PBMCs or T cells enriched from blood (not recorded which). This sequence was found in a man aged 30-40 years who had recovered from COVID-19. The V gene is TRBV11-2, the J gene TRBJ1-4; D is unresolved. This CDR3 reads CASSLVGVVSNEKLFF. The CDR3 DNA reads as TGTGCCAGCAGCTTAGTGGGAGTGGTCTCAAATGAAAAACTGTTTTTT.